The clone carrying this T cell receptor (beta chain) came up a few times. The antigen is not known. This specimen comes from a study of blood T cells in healthy people across ages. A second PCR of roughly 7 to 11 cycles used a sample-barcoded 5' primer and a J-beta primer mix. TCRdb processed the 5' RACE reads anew with MiXCR; each CDR3 protein has one entry. The sample has hundreds of thousands of distinct CDR3 sequences, just over 55% seen once. Sample donors were healthy Caucasian individuals that came from Russia, aged roughly 6 to 95. CDR1 SNHLY and CDR2 FYNNEI come from the germline V gene. V was pared by 7 bases and J by 6 bases, with 7 bases between. This CDR3 has 11 amino acids. Study-wide findings and caveats: Naive CD4+ cell counts and diversity both ran higher in long-lived than in aged donors.

This chain connects TRBV2 to TRBJ2-1, with no clear D. The TCR sequence derives from a man aged 40-49 years in good health. The sample was blood. CDR3 amino acids: CASMGRNEQFF. The CDR3 DNA reads TGTGCCAGCATGGGCCGCAATGAGCAGTTCTTC.